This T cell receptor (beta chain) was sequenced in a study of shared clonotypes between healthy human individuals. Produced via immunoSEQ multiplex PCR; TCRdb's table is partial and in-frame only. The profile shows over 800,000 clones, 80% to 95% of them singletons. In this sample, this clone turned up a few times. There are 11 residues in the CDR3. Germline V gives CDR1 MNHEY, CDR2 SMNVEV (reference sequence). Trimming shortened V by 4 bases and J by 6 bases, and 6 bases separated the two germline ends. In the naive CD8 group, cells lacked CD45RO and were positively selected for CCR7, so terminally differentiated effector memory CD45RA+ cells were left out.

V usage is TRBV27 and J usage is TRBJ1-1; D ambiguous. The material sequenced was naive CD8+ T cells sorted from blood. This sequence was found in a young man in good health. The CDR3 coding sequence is TGTGCCAGCAGTTACGGGCCTGAAGCTTTCTTT. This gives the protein CASSYGPEAFF.